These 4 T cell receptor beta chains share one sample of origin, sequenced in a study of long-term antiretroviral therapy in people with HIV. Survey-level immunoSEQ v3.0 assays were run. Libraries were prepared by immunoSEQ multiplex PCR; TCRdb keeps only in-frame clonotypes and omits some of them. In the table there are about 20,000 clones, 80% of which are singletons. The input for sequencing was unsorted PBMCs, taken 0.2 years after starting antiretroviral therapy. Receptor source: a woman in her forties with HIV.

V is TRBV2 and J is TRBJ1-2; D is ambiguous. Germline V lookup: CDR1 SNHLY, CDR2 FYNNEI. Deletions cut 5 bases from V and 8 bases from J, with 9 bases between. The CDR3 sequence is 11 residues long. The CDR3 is CASSISGGYTF. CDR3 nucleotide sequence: TGTGCCAGCAGTATTTCAGGAGGCTACACCTTC.

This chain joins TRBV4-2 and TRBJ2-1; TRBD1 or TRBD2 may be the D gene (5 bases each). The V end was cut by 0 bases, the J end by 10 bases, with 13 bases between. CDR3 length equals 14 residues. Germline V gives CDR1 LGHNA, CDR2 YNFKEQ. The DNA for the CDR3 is TGTGCCAGCAGCCAAGATCAGGGACCCTTGGAGCAGTTCTTC. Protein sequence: CASSQDQGPLEQFF.

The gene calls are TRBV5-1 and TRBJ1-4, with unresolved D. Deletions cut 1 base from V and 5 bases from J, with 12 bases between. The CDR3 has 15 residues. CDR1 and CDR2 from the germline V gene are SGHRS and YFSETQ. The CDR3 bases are TGCGCCAGCAGCTTGAATACGGTCCCAAATGAAAAACTGTTTTTT. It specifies CASSLNTVPNEKLFF. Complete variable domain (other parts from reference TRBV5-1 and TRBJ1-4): KAGVTQTPRYLIKTRGQQVTLSCSPISGHRSVSWYQQTPGQGLQFLFEYFSETQRNKGNFPGRFSGRQFSNSRSEMNVSTLELGDSALYLCASSLNTVPNEKLFFGSGTQLSVL.

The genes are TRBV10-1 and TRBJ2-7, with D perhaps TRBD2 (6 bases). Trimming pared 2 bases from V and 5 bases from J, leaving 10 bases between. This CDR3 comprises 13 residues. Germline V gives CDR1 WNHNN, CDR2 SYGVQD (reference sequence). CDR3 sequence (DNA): TGCGCCAGCAGTGAGCGGGGGACGGACGAGCAGTACTTC. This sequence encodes CASSERGTDEQYF.